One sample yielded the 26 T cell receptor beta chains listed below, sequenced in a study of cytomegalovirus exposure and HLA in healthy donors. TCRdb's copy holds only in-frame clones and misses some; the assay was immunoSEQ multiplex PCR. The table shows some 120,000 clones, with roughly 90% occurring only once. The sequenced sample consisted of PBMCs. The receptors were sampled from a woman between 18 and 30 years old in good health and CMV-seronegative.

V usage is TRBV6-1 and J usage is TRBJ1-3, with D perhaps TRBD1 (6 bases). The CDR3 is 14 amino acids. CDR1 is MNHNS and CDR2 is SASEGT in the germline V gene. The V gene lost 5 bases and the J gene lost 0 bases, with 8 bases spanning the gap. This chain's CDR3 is CASSTGSSGNTIYF. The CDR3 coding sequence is TGTGCCAGCAGTACAGGGAGCTCTGGAAACACCATATATTTT.

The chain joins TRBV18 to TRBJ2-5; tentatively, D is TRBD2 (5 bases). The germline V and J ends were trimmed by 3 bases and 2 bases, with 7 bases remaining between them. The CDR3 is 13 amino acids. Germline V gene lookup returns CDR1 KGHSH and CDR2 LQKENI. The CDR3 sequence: CASSPRAQETQYF. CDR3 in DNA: TGTGCCAGCTCACCGAGGGCTCAAGAGACCCAGTACTTC.

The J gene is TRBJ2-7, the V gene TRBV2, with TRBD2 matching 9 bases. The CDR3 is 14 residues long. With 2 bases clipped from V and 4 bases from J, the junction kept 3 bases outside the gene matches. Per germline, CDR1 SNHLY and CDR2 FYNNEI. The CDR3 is CASSELAGTYEQYF. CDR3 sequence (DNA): TGTGCCAGCAGTGAACTAGCGGGAACGTACGAGCAGTACTTC.

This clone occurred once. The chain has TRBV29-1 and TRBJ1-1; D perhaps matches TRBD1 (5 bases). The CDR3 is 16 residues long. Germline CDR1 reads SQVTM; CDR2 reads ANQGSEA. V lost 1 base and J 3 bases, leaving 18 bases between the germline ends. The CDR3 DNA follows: TGCAGCGTTGAAGGTCTCTCAGGGATTCTTGACACTGAAGCTTTCTTT. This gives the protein CSVEGLSGILDTEAFF.

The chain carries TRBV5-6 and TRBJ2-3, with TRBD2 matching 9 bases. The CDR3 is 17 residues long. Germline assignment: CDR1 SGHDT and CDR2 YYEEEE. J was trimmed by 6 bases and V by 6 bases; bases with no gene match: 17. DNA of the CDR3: TGTGCCAGCACCTGGGGGGGCGGGAGGGCCGATTTCGATACGCAGTATTTT. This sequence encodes CASTWGGGRADFDTQYF.

The CDR3 here is CASQKSSYNEQFF. The DNA for the CDR3 is TGTGCCAGTCAAAAGAGCTCCTACAATGAGCAGTTCTTC. V is TRBV19 and J is TRBJ2-1; D gene uncertain. Germline loops: CDR1 LNHDA, CDR2 SQIVND (reference sequence). V was cut by 8 bases and J by 0 bases, with 8 bases left in between. CDR3 length equals 13 residues.

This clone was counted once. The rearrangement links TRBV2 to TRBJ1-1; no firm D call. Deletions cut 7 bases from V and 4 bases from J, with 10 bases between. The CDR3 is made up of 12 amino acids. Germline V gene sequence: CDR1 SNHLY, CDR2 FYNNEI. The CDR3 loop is CASTEGSTEAFF. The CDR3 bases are TGTGCCAGCACGGAGGGTTCCACTGAAGCTTTCTTT.

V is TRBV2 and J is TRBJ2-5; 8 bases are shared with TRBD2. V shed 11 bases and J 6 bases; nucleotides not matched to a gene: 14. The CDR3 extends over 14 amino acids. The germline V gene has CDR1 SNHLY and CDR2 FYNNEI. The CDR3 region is CACQGLGGAKTQYF. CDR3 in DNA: TGTGCCTGCCAGGGACTAGGGGGGGCTAAGACCCAGTACTTC.

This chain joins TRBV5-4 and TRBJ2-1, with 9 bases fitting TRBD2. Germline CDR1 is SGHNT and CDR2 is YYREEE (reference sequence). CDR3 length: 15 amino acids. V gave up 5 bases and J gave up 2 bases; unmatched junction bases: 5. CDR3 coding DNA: TGTGCCAGCAGTTACCGACTAGCGGCCTACAATGAGCAGTTCTTC. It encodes CASSYRLAAYNEQFF.

The CDR3 DNA reads TGTGCCTGGAGTGTATCCGGGACTAGCTGCTACGAGCAGTACTTC. Protein sequence: CAWSVSGTSCYEQYF. The chain couples TRBV30 to TRBJ2-7; the match to TRBD2 covers 9 bases. The trim removed 0 bases at V and 3 bases at J, leaving 6 bases unmatched. The CDR3 is 15 amino acids. Germline V lookup: CDR1 GTSNPN, CDR2 SVGIG (reference sequence).

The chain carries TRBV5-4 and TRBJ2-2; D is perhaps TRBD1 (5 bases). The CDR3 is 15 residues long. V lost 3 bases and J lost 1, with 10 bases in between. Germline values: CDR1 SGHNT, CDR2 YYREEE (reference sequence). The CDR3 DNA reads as TGTGCCAGCAGCTCCACGACAGTGAACACCGGGGAGCTGTTTTTT. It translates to CASSSTTVNTGELFF.

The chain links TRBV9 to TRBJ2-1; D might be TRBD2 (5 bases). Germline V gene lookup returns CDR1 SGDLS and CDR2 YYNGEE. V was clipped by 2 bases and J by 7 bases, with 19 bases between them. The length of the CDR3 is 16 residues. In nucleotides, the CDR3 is TGTGCCAGCAGCGTGGGTACGGGGTCGCTCGGGAATGAGCAGTTCTTC. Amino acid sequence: CASSVGTGSLGNEQFF.

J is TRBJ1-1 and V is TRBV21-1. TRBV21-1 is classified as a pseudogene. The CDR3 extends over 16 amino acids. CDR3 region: CASSPGGHHRDTEAFF. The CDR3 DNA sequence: TGTGCCAGCAGCCCGGGGGGACATCATCGGGACACTGAAGCTTTCTTT.

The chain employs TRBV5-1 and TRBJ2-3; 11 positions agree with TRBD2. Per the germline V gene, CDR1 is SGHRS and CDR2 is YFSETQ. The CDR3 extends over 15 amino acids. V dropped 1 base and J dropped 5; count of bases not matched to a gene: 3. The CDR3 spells CASSLYSGRGDTQYF. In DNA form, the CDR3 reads TGCGCCAGCAGCTTGTATAGCGGGAGGGGAGATACGCAGTATTTT. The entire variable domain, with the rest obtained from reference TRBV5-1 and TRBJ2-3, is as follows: KAGVTQTPRYLIKTRGQQVTLSCSPISGHRSVSWYQQTPGQGLQFLFEYFSETQRNKGNFPGRFSGRQFSNSRSEMNVSTLELGDSALYLCASSLYSGRGDTQYFGPGTRLTVL.

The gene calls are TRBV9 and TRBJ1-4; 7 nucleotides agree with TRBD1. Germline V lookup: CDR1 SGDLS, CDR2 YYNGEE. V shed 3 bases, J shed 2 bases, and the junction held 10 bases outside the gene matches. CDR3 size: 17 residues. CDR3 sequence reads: CASSGMRQGGTNEKLFF. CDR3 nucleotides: TGTGCCAGCAGCGGGATGAGACAGGGTGGGACTAATGAAAAACTGTTTTTT. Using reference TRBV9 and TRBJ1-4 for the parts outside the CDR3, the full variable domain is DSGVTQTPKHLITATGQRVTLRCSPRSGDLSVYWYQQSLDQGLQFLIQYYNGEERAKGNILERFSAQQFPDLHSELNLSSLELGDSALYFCASSGMRQGGTNEKLFFGSGTQLSVL.

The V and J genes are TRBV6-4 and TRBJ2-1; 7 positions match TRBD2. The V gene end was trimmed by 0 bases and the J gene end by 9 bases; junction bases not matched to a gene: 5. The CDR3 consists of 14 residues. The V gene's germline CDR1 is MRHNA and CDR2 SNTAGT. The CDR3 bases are TGTGCCAGCAGTGACTCTGGCGGGAGTCTTGAGCAGTTCTTC. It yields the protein CASSDSGGSLEQFF.

The CDR3 loop reads CASSPGLNTGELFF. Here the CDR3 DNA reads TGTGCCAGCAGCCCGGGACTGAACACCGGGGAGCTGTTTTTT. This chain links TRBV7-2 with TRBJ2-2; TRBD2 might be the D (6 bases). The germline CDR1 and CDR2 sequences are SGHTA and FQGNSA. Trimming left V 5 bases short and J 1 base short, with 8 bases between. The CDR3 runs to 14 residues.

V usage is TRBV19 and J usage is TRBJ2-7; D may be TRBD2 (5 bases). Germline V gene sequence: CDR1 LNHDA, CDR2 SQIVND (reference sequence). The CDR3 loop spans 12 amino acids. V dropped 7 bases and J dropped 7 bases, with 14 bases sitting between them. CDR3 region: CASMANGGEQYF. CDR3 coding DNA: TGTGCCAGTATGGCCAATGGAGGTGAGCAGTACTTC.

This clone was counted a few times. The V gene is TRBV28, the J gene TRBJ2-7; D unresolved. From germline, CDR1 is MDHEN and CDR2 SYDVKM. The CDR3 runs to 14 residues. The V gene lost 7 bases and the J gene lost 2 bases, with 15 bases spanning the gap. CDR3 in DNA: TGTGCCAGCACCCTTGCCCCAGGTCCCTACGAGCAGTACTTC. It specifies CASTLAPGPYEQYF.

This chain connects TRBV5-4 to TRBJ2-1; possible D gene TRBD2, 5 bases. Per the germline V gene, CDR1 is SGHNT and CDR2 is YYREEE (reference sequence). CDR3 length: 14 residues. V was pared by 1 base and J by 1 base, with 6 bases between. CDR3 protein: CASSLSGSYNEQFF. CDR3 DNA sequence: TGTGCCAGCAGCTTGAGCGGTTCCTACAATGAGCAGTTCTTC.

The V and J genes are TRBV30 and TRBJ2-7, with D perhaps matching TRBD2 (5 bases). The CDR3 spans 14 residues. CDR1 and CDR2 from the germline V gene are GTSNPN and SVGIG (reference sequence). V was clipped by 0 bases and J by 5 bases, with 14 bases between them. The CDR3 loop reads CAWSVAIGINEQYF. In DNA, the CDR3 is TGTGCCTGGAGTGTGGCGATCGGGATTAACGAGCAGTACTTC.

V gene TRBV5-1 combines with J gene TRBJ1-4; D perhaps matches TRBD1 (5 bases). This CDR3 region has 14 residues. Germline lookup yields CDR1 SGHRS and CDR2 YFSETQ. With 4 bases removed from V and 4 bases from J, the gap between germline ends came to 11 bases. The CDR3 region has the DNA TGCGCCAGCAGCGATGACAGTTATAATGAAAAACTGTTTTTT. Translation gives CASSDDSYNEKLFF.

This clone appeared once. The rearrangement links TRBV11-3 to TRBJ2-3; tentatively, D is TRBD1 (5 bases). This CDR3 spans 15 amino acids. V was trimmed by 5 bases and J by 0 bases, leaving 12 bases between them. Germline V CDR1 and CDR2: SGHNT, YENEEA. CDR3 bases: TGTGCCAGCAGCCCAAGACAGTCTAGCACAGATACGCAGTATTTT. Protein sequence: CASSPRQSSTDTQYF.

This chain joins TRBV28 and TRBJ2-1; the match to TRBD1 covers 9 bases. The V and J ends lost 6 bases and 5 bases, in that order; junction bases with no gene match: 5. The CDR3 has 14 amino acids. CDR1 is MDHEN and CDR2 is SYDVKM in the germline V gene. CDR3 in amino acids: CASRQGQGNNEQFF. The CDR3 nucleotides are TGTGCCAGCAGGCAGGGACAGGGAAACAATGAGCAGTTCTTC.

CDR3 in amino acids: CATLSRGGVNEAFF. The CDR3 region has the DNA TGTGCCACCCTATCGCGGGGGGGGGTCAATGAAGCTTTCTTT. The V and J genes are TRBV7-9 and TRBJ1-1; D possibly corresponds to TRBD1 (5 bases). With 10 bases removed from V and 7 bases from J, the gap between germline ends came to 22 bases. The CDR3 sequence is 14 residues long. CDR1 and CDR2 from the germline V gene are SEHNR and FQNEAQ (reference sequence).

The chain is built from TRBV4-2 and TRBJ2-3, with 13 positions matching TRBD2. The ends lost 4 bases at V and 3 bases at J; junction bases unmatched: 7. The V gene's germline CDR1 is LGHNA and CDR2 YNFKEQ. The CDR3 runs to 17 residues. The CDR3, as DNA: TGTGCCAGCAGCCTAGGACTAGCGGGAGATCTAACAGATACGCAGTATTTT. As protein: CASSLGLAGDLTDTQYF.